The 29 T cell receptor beta chains presented below share a single source sample, sequenced in a study of Ad26.COV2.S vaccination and SARS-CoV-2 variants. Sequencing was performed with immunoSEQ multiplex PCR; in TCRdb, only in-frame clones are kept and a portion is missing. The data contain around 340,000 clones, around 89% of them seen just once; the ten biggest clones take up approximately 5%. Specified treatment: about 20 received Ad26.COV2.S at low or high dose, single or two shots; roughly five received placebo; per-sample allocation not given. On day 63 after the first injection, vaccine and placebo recipients gave samples. The sample in question was peripheral blood, obtained in a trial of Ad26.COV2.S vaccine versus placebo. The origin of the receptors is a person between 18 and 59 years old who received the Ad26.COV2.S COVID-19 vaccine or a placebo.

The sample holds one count of this clone. The chain uses TRBV6-5 and TRBJ1-1; 7 nucleotides line up with TRBD1. Germline loops: CDR1 MNHEY, CDR2 SVGAGI. V shed 4 bases and J 1 base; nucleotides not matched to a gene: 3. The CDR3 is 14 amino acids. CDR3 amino acids: CASSWGQSNTEAFF. The CDR3 region has the DNA TGTGCCAGCAGTTGGGGACAGTCGAACACTGAAGCTTTCTTT.

This clone was picked up a small number of times. The chain recombines TRBV19 with TRBJ1-1, with D possibly TRBD1 on 5 matching bases. CDR3 size: 12 residues. Trimming removed 4 bases from V and 9 bases from J, with 12 bases in between. Germline V CDR1 and CDR2: LNHDA, SQIVND (reference sequence). CDR3 amino acids: CASSTRGRQAFF. In DNA form, the CDR3 reads TGTGCCAGTAGTACGCGGGGGAGACAAGCTTTCTTT.

In nucleotides, the CDR3 is TGTGCCAGCAGCTTGGTTAGGGGGGGCGAGCAGTACTTC. Protein product: CASSLVRGGEQYF. The chain joins TRBV5-5 to TRBJ2-7; D is possibly TRBD2 (7 bases). The CDR3 consists of 13 residues. CDR1 and CDR2 from the germline V gene are SGHKS and YYEKEE (reference sequence). Trimming removed 0 bases from V and 6 bases from J, with 10 bases in between.

The chain is built from TRBV4-1 and TRBJ1-1; a weak D match, TRBD1 (5 bases). The CDR3 is 16 residues long. The germline V and J ends were trimmed by 4 bases and 1 base, with 16 bases remaining between them. The germline CDR1 and CDR2 sequences are MGHRA and YSYEKL. The CDR3 coding sequence is TGCGCCAGCAGCCCCCACCGAGGGGTAGAGAACACTGAAGCTTTCTTT. Translation gives CASSPHRGVENTEAFF.

This clone is a singleton in its sample. The rearrangement joins TRBV5-1 to TRBJ2-2, with TRBD2 matching over 8 bases. V dropped 4 bases and J dropped 1; count of bases not matched to a gene: 6. CDR1 SGHRS and CDR2 YFSETQ come from the germline V gene. This CDR3 is built from 16 residues. The CDR3 sequence: CASSVTSGGNTGELFF. The CDR3 DNA reads as TGCGCCAGCAGCGTCACTAGCGGAGGGAACACCGGGGAGCTGTTTTTT.

The chain links TRBV27 to TRBJ1-2; D possibly corresponds to TRBD1 (5 bases). Trimming removed 5 bases at V and 1 base at J, with 20 bases between. The germline V gene has CDR1 MNHEY and CDR2 SMNVEV (reference sequence). The CDR3 extends over 17 amino acids. The CDR3 is CASSPLSGQPLNYGYTF. The CDR3 nucleotides read TGTGCCAGCAGTCCTCTTTCGGGGCAGCCTCTTAACTATGGCTACACCTTC.

A single count supports this clone. V is TRBV3-1 (or the pseudogene TRBV3-2) and J is TRBJ1-4; D remains ambiguous. V gave up 3 bases and J gave up 8 bases, with 13 bases separating them. Germline V gene data show CDR1 as LGHDT and CDR2 as YNNKEL (reference sequence). The CDR3 runs to 14 residues. CDR3 DNA sequence: TGTGCCAGCAGCCACCAGGCTGTAGGGGAAAAACTGTTTTTT. Its protein product is CASSHQAVGEKLFF.

The J gene is TRBJ2-5, the V gene TRBV10-2; weak D call: TRBD2 (6 bases). CDR1 and CDR2 from the germline V gene are WSHSY and SAAADI. The CDR3 sequence is 14 residues long. Trimming took 1 base from V and 4 from J, leaving 10 bases between them. For the CDR3, the DNA is TGCGCCAGCAGTGAGTACGGAGGGCGAGAGACCCAGTACTTC. Its protein product is CASSEYGGRETQYF.

Concerning this clone itself: Other nucleotide sequences in the sample specify the same CDR3. CDR3 DNA sequence: TGTGCCAGCGGCATCTACGAGCAGTACTTC. Translating gives CASGIYEQYF. The gene calls are TRBV27 and TRBJ2-7; no firm D call. This CDR3 is built from 10 residues. Trimming took 8 bases from V and 3 from J, leaving 5 bases between them. The germline V gene has CDR1 MNHEY and CDR2 SMNVEV (reference sequence).

The chain has TRBV19 and TRBJ2-3; a possible D gene is TRBD2 (7 bases). CDR1 is LNHDA and CDR2 is SQIVND in the germline V gene (reference sequence). This CDR3 region has 14 residues. The V gene lost 6 bases and the J gene lost 6 bases, with 16 bases spanning the gap. DNA of the CDR3: TGTGCCAGTAGCCCCTGGGGGGGGCTGGATACGCAGTATTTT. Translation: CASSPWGGLDTQYF.

This clone was counted a single time. The chain joins TRBV3-1 (or the pseudogene TRBV3-2) to TRBJ2-7; D uncertain. Deletions cut 2 bases from V and 0 bases from J, with 8 bases between. This CDR3 region has 14 residues. Germline V gene lookup returns CDR1 LGHDT and CDR2 YNNKEL (reference sequence). The CDR3 DNA follows: TGTGCCAGCAGCCAATCCGGGCACTCCTACGAGCAGTACTTC. Translation: CASSQSGHSYEQYF.

The gene calls are TRBV7-2 and TRBJ1-4, with TRBD1 identical over 7 bases. J lost 7 bases, V lost 5 bases, and 10 bases had no gene match. The CDR3 extends over 15 amino acids. Germline lookup yields CDR1 SGHTA and CDR2 FQGNSA. CDR3 sequence reads: CASSTRQGSSEKLFF. The CDR3 DNA reads TGTGCCAGCAGCACCCGACAGGGATCGAGTGAAAAACTGTTTTTT.

The CDR3 DNA follows: TGTGCTAGTGGTTTGTTTCGAGGGCCGGCTGGCGGGGAGCTGTTTTTT. Residues: CASGLFRGPAGGELFF. The V call is TRBV12-5, the J call TRBJ2-2, with TRBD2 as a possible D gene (5 bases). The CDR3 is made up of 16 amino acids. The germline gives CDR1 LGHNT, CDR2 FRNRAP. The V end was cut by 2 bases, the J end by 7 bases, with 17 bases between. Looking up the rest from reference TRBV12-5 and TRBJ2-2 gives the full variable domain: DARVTQTPRHKVTEMGQEVTMRCQPILGHNTVFWYRQTMMQGLELLAYFRNRAPLDDSGMPKDRFSAEMPDATLATLKIQPSEPRDSAVYFCASGLFRGPAGGELFFGEGSRLTVL.

V is TRBV30 and J is TRBJ1-4; D is unresolved. Germline-derived CDR1 and CDR2 are GTSNPN and SVGIG (reference sequence). Trimming took off 7 bases at V and 5 bases at J, with 20 bases between the two ends. CDR3 length: 15 amino acids. CDR3 nucleotides: TGTGCCTTGTTACCTGAGGGAGCGCGAAATGAAAAACTGTTTTTT. Protein: CALLPEGARNEKLFF.

V is TRBV2 and J is TRBJ2-4; D remains ambiguous. Germline CDR1 reads SNHLY; CDR2 reads FYNNEI. This CDR3 contains 14 residues. Trimming took 6 bases from V and 8 from J, leaving 17 bases between them. For the CDR3, the DNA is TGTGCCAGCAGGGGGAAGGAAAGGGCGCACATTCAGTACTTC. Protein sequence: CASRGKERAHIQYF.

The chain employs TRBV3-1 (or the pseudogene TRBV3-2) and TRBJ1-2; 8 nucleotides agree with TRBD1. Trimming removed 0 bases from V and 6 bases from J; junction bases left unmatched: 3. Germline V gene data show CDR1 as LGHDT and CDR2 as YNNKEL (reference sequence). The CDR3 is made up of 14 amino acids. As DNA, the CDR3 is TGTGCCAGCAGCCAAGATAAGGGACAGGATGGCTACACCTTC. It codes for CASSQDKGQDGYTF.

J is TRBJ1-1 and V is TRBV5-8; a weak D match, TRBD1 (5 bases). The CDR3 consists of 13 residues. Trimming shortened V by 1 base and J by 11 bases, and 15 bases separated the two germline ends. Per germline, CDR1 SGHTS and CDR2 YDEGEE. The CDR3: CASSLSWGIKAFF. Here the CDR3 DNA reads TGTGCCAGCAGCTTGTCATGGGGGATTAAGGCTTTCTTT.

The chain is built from TRBV9 and TRBJ1-1, with TRBD1 as a possible D gene (5 bases). Deletions cut 3 bases from V and 2 bases from J, with 11 bases between. CDR3 length equals 14 residues. The germline CDR1 and CDR2 sequences are SGDLS and YYNGEE. CDR3 sequence reads: CASSGNGGNTEAFF. CDR3 nucleotides: TGTGCCAGCAGCGGGAACGGGGGAAACACTGAAGCTTTCTTT.

The V gene is TRBV18, the J gene TRBJ1-1; the match to TRBD1 covers 8 bases. Germline loops: CDR1 KGHSH, CDR2 LQKENI. CDR3 length: 15 residues. With V trimmed by 4 bases and J by 1 base, 5 bases remained unmatched. In DNA, the CDR3 is TGTGCCAGCTCACGTGACAGGGGACGGAACACTGAAGCTTTCTTT. It codes for CASSRDRGRNTEAFF.

The rearrangement uses TRBV5-1 and TRBJ1-2; D perhaps matches TRBD1 (6 bases). The length of the CDR3 is 15 residues. V lost 0 bases, J lost 2 bases, and 11 bases lay in between. Germline CDR1 reads SGHRS; CDR2 reads YFSETQ. This chain's CDR3 is CASSLGDMPNYGYTF. The CDR3 DNA is TGCGCCAGCAGCTTGGGGGACATGCCAAACTATGGCTACACCTTC.

This chain connects TRBV6-2 or TRBV6-3 to TRBJ1-2, with D possibly matching TRBD1 (5 bases). CDR1 is MNHEY, CDR2 SVGEGT, per germline. The V gene lost 2 bases and the J gene lost 3 bases, with 10 bases spanning the gap. The CDR3 has 14 residues. The CDR3 loop reads CASSYRTSDYGYTF. CDR3 nucleotides: TGTGCCAGCAGTTACCGGACAAGCGACTATGGCTACACCTTC.

The chain employs TRBV13 and TRBJ1-4; 8 nucleotides align to TRBD1. CDR1 and CDR2 from the germline V gene are PRHDT and FYEKMQ (reference sequence). The CDR3 covers 16 residues. After removal of 5 bases from V and 10 bases from J, the junction contained 15 bases not matched to a gene. The CDR3 spells CASSNSDRDQDGKLFF. CDR3 DNA sequence: TGTGCCAGCAGCAACTCGGACAGGGACCAAGATGGAAAACTGTTTTTT.

The chain links TRBV6-5 to TRBJ2-1; D unresolved. The length of the CDR3 is 13 residues. Trimming left V 2 bases short and J 2 bases short, with 4 bases between. The germline V gene encodes CDR1 MNHEY and CDR2 SVGAGI. Here the CDR3 reads CASSYLPYNEQFF. The DNA for the CDR3 is TGTGCCAGCAGTTACCTCCCCTACAATGAGCAGTTCTTC.

CDR3 DNA sequence: TGTGCCAGCAGTTTCAACACTATTGCAGATAACTATGGCTACACCTTC. Residues: CASSFNTIADNYGYTF. The chain combines TRBV28 with TRBJ1-2; D is ambiguous. This CDR3 spans 16 amino acids. The germline gives CDR1 MDHEN, CDR2 SYDVKM. The V end lost 3 bases, the J end lost 1 base, and 15 bases lay between the germline ends.

This rearrangement joins TRBV20-1 to TRBJ1-2; D uncertain. The V gene lost 7 bases and the J gene lost 8 bases, with 14 bases spanning the gap. The V gene's germline CDR1 is DFQATT and CDR2 SNEGSKA (reference sequence). The CDR3 length is 11 residues. The CDR3 DNA reads TGCAGTGTTCCGGACTCGACCGGCTACACCTTC. Encoded protein: CSVPDSTGYTF.

V gene TRBV5-1 combines with J gene TRBJ2-6, with 12 bases lining up with TRBD2. From germline, CDR1 is SGHRS and CDR2 YFSETQ. The CDR3 spans 18 residues. V shed 3 bases, J shed 0 bases, and the junction held 4 bases outside the gene matches. The CDR3 DNA follows: TGCGCCAGCAGCTCCGGGACTAGCGGGTACTCTGGGGCCAACGTCCTGACTTTC. Translation gives CASSSGTSGYSGANVLTF.

The chain has TRBV5-1 and TRBJ2-1, with unresolved D. CDR1 and CDR2 from the germline V gene are SGHRS and YFSETQ. The CDR3 loop spans 14 amino acids. The V and J ends lost 0 bases and 4 bases respectively, with 8 bases between them. The CDR3 bases are TGCGCCAGCAGCTTGGCCGGACCTTACAATGAGCAGTTCTTC. It encodes CASSLAGPYNEQFF.

In this sample, this clone turned up once. The chain employs TRBV2 and TRBJ2-3; possible D gene TRBD2, 5 bases. V was trimmed by 6 bases and J by 1 base, leaving 11 bases between them. Germline CDR1 SNHLY, CDR2 FYNNEI. The CDR3 consists of 14 residues. CDR3 in DNA: TGTGCCAGCAGAAGAGGGCCGGGCACAGATACGCAGTATTTT. This encodes CASRRGPGTDTQYF. Filled out from reference TRBV2 and TRBJ2-3, the complete variable domain reads EPEVTQTPSHQVTQMGQEVILRCVPISNHLYFYWYRQILGQKVEFLVSFYNNEISEKSEIFDDQFSVERPDGSNFTLKIRSTKLEDSAMYFCASRRGPGTDTQYFGPGTRLTVL.

This rearrangement joins TRBV6-5 to TRBJ1-1; the D is unclear. The CDR3 is made up of 14 amino acids. Trimming stripped 8 bases from V and 5 bases from J, with 18 bases between. Germline CDR1 reads MNHEY; CDR2 reads SVGAGI. For the CDR3, the DNA is TGTGCCAGCTTAAGGGAGGGAGTAGGGACTGAAGCTTTCTTT. It is translated as CASLREGVGTEAFF.